This TCR beta chain came from a study of cytomegalovirus exposure and HLA in healthy donors. This clone is a singleton in its sample. Primers: 60 Vbeta forward and 13 Jbeta reverse. The repertoire was sequenced with immunoSEQ multiplex PCR; TCRdb's copy has only in-frame clones and lacks some. Of roughly 150,000 clones in the sample, 75% to 90% were seen once. The CDR3 loop spans 15 amino acids. With 3 bases removed from V and 6 bases from J, the gap between germline ends came to 15 bases. Germline V gene sequence: CDR1 MGHDK, CDR2 SYGVNS. Sequencing was done on a sample of PBMCs. This clonotype originated in a male donor in good health and CMV-seronegative. V usage is TRBV25-1 and J usage is TRBJ2-4, with D perhaps matching TRBD1 (5 bases). CDR3 loop: CASSDAQGVGNIQYF. The CDR3 bases are TGTGCCAGCAGTGACGCCCAAGGGGTTGGAAACATTCAGTACTTC.